Listed here are 20 T cell receptor beta chains from one sample, sequenced in a study of T-cell memory formation after mild COVID-19. Via MiXCR, TCRdb re-called the 5' RACE reads, giving one row per CDR3 protein. The table includes 350,000 to 400,000 distinct CDR3 sequences, about an eighth detected once. The source material was PBMCs or a T cell subset sorted from them (not recorded which). Receptor source: a man in his late teens or twenties who had mild COVID-19 (a few samples of this study predate the infection). Cell type and time point are not known.

This clonotype was counted a few times. The chain is built from TRBV15 and TRBJ1-2; D perhaps matches TRBD1 (5 bases). Germline lookup yields CDR1 LNHNV and CDR2 YYDKDF (reference sequence). The CDR3 spans 19 residues. V lost 0 bases to trimming and J lost 1 base, with 21 bases between them. The CDR3 is CATSRDSPLPYRHNYGYTF. The CDR3, as DNA: TGTGCCACCAGCAGAGATTCCCCCCTTCCATACAGGCATAACTATGGCTACACCTTC.

Ten or more counts support this clonotype. CDR3 sequence: CSARLARGDTEAFF. CDR3 sequence (DNA): TGCAGTGCTAGACTAGCCAGGGGGGACACTGAAGCTTTCTTT. The J gene is TRBJ1-1, the V gene TRBV20-1; 7 bases line up with TRBD1. This CDR3 comprises 14 residues. J was trimmed by 3 bases and V by 2 bases; bases with no gene match: 6. The germline gives CDR1 DFQATT, CDR2 SNEGSKA (reference sequence).

This clonotype was counted a few times. CDR3: CASSLAVGAGGEKLFF. The CDR3 DNA follows: TGCGCCAGCAGCTTGGCCGTAGGGGCCGGGGGTGAAAAACTGTTTTTT. This chain joins TRBV5-1 and TRBJ1-4; the D gene is possibly TRBD1 (5 bases). The CDR3 extends over 16 amino acids. The germline V and J ends were trimmed by 0 bases and 7 bases, with 16 bases remaining between them. Germline-derived CDR1 and CDR2 are SGHRS and YFSETQ.

This clonotype showed up just a few times. The chain is built from TRBV7-8 and TRBJ2-4; 9 nucleotides line up with TRBD2. With V trimmed by 5 bases and J by 0 bases, 8 bases remained unmatched. This CDR3 region has 17 residues. Germline CDR1 SGHVS, CDR2 FQNEAQ. The DNA for the CDR3 is TGTGCCAGCAGCGACCTAGCGGGGACTCTAGCCAAAAACATTCAGTACTTC. Residues: CASSDLAGTLAKNIQYF.

This clonotype has a handful of counts. CDR3 sequence (DNA): TGTGCCAGCAGCCGACGAGCGGGGCCAGATACGCAGTATTTT. Encoded protein: CASSRRAGPDTQYF. The rearrangement links TRBV7-2 to TRBJ2-3, with 7 bases that match TRBD2. Germline V gene sequence: CDR1 SGHTA, CDR2 FQGNSA. After removal of 5 bases from V and 4 bases from J, the junction contained 6 bases not matched to a gene. The CDR3 has 14 residues.

This clonotype occurred many times. The CDR3 region has the DNA TGCGCCAGCAGCTTCGGTGTGGAGAATCAGCCCCAGCATTTT. This gives the protein CASSFGVENQPQHF. The chain is built from TRBV5-1 and TRBJ1-5; no clear D. CDR1 and CDR2 (germline): SGHRS, YFSETQ. With 2 bases removed from V and 4 bases from J, the gap between germline ends came to 10 bases. This CDR3 has 14 amino acids.

This clonotype was observed a handful of times. The junction departs from the called germline gene at one end, perhaps through a read error. V usage is TRBV13 and J usage is TRBJ2-7; tentatively, D is TRBD2 (6 bases). The CDR3 runs to 15 residues. The germline V gene has CDR1 PRHDT and CDR2 FYEKMQ (reference sequence). CDR3: CASSPDGLISDEQYF. CDR3 in DNA: TGTGCCAGCAGCCCAGACGGACTAATCTCCGACGAGCAGTACTTC.

This clonotype was detected a few times. The rearrangement links TRBV12-3 or TRBV12-4 to TRBJ1-5; D unresolved. This CDR3 is built from 14 residues. V lost 10 bases and J 2 bases, leaving 15 bases between the germline ends. The DNA of the CDR3 is TGTGCCACCCAGCTCAACGGAGGCAATCAGCCCCAGCATTTT. Its translation: CATQLNGGNQPQHF.

The chain couples TRBV4-3 to TRBJ2-1, with 11 bases matching TRBD2. Germline CDR1 is LGHNA and CDR2 is YSLEER. Trimming removed 4 bases from V and 8 bases from J; junction bases left unmatched: 10. This CDR3 has 16 residues. Here the CDR3 DNA reads TGCGCCAGCAGCCGGGTTAGCGGGGGGGCTTTCGATGAGCAGTTCTTC. The encoded protein is CASSRVSGGAFDEQFF.

This clonotype has only one observation. The genes are TRBV19 and TRBJ2-2; tentatively, D is TRBD1 (5 bases). Per the germline V gene, CDR1 is LNHDA and CDR2 is SQIVND (reference sequence). This CDR3 spans 14 amino acids. V was shortened by 6 bases and J by 4 bases, with 12 bases between the two germline ends. CDR3 loop: CASRGRVSTGELFF. Written as DNA, the CDR3 is TGTGCCAGTAGGGGCAGGGTTAGCACCGGGGAGCTGTTTTTT.

The V call is TRBV3-2, the J call TRBJ2-7; TRBD1 is taken as the D call from the table, unchecked against the DNA. TRBV3-2 is a pseudogene segment. The CDR3 runs 13 residues. The CDR3 DNA is TGTGCCAGCAGCAAAGACAGGGGAAGCGAGCAGTACGTC. Translation: CASSKDRGSEQYV.

This clonotype has more than one count but fewer than ten. The chain links TRBV10-3 to TRBJ2-5; D perhaps matches TRBD1 (6 bases). There are 15 residues in the CDR3. Germline V gives CDR1 ENHRY, CDR2 SYGVKD. Deletions cut 4 bases from V and 3 bases from J, with 15 bases between. The CDR3 region has the DNA TGTGCCATCAGTGGGGGGCAGCGAGGAAAAGAGACCCAGTACTTC. Translating it yields CAISGGQRGKETQYF.

Ten or more counts support this clonotype. The chain joins TRBV7-2 to TRBJ2-3; TRBD2 aligns across 10 bases. The ends lost 2 bases at V and 5 bases at J; junction bases unmatched: 4. The CDR3 totals 15 residues. Looked up from germline, CDR1 is SGHTA and CDR2 is FQGNSA. CDR3 nucleotides: TGTGCCAGCAGCTTAAGCGGGGGGGCGGGAGATACGCAGTATTTT. Amino acids: CASSLSGGAGDTQYF.

V usage is TRBV27 and J usage is TRBJ2-7, with D possibly TRBD2 on 6 matching bases. This CDR3 spans 14 amino acids. CDR1 MNHEY and CDR2 SMNVEV come from the germline V gene (reference sequence). Trimming shortened V by 2 bases and J by 4 bases, and 12 bases separated the two germline ends. For the CDR3, the DNA is TGTGCCAGCAGTTTAAACGGGGGATGGTACGAGCAGTACTTC. Its protein product is CASSLNGGWYEQYF.

This chain connects TRBV4-3 to TRBJ2-3; D is perhaps TRBD1 (5 bases). V was cut by 2 bases and J by 0 bases, with 12 bases left in between. CDR1 is LGHNA and CDR2 is YSLEER in the germline V gene. The CDR3 runs to 16 residues. The CDR3 spells CASSQRQPSSTDTQYF. The CDR3 DNA reads TGCGCCAGCAGCCAAAGACAGCCATCTAGCACAGATACGCAGTATTTT.

This clonotype is a singleton in its sample. This rearrangement joins TRBV20-1 to TRBJ2-7; 16 bases match TRBD2. The V and J ends lost 3 bases and 5 bases, in that order; junction bases with no gene match: 4. In germline, CDR1 is DFQATT, CDR2 SNEGSKA (reference sequence). This CDR3 has 15 residues. The CDR3 is CSASGTSGGADEQYF. The CDR3 bases are TGCAGTGCTAGCGGGACTAGCGGGGGGGCCGACGAGCAGTACTTC.

This clonotype was detected only a few times. V usage is TRBV6-5 and J usage is TRBJ1-1; the D is unclear. V was cut by 2 bases and J by 8 bases, with 12 bases left in between. The germline CDR1 and CDR2 sequences are MNHEY and SVGAGI. CDR3 length equals 13 residues. CDR3 in DNA: TGTGCCAGCAGTTACCCCCGTGCGCCAGAAGCTTTCTTT. Its protein product is CASSYPRAPEAFF.

Here the CDR3 DNA reads TGTGCCAGCAGTCAAATTCAGGGGGTAGAAGAGACCCAGTACTTC. It is translated as CASSQIQGVEETQYF. V gene TRBV5-4 combines with J gene TRBJ2-5, with 7 bases aligning to TRBD1. Germline trimming cut 5 bases from V and 3 bases from J; bases unmatched to any gene: 10. Germline V lookup: CDR1 SGHNT, CDR2 YYREEE (reference sequence). The CDR3 consists of 15 residues.

The chain combines TRBV5-5 with TRBJ2-5; TRBD1 aligns across 8 bases. Losses at the gene ends were 2 bases for V and 5 bases for J; bases not matched to a gene: 5. Germline CDR1 reads SGHKS; CDR2 reads YYEKEE (reference sequence). The CDR3 consists of 14 residues. The CDR3 protein is CASSFFQGAETQYF. The CDR3 region has the DNA TGTGCCAGCAGCTTCTTTCAGGGGGCGGAGACCCAGTACTTC.

This clonotype came up many times. V and J are TRBV29-1 and TRBJ2-3, with TRBD2 matching over 7 bases. Trimming cost V 3 bases and J 6 bases; bases outside gene matches: 3. This CDR3 region has 12 residues. Germline values: CDR1 SQVTM, CDR2 ANQGSEA. The CDR3 nucleotides read TGCAGCGTTGATTACGGGGGGGATACGCAGTATTTT. Residues: CSVDYGGDTQYF.